What follows are 7 T cell receptor beta chains derived from one specimen sequenced in a study of cytomegalovirus exposure and HLA in healthy donors. A multiplex PCR was run with 60 Vbeta primers and 13 Jbeta primers. Measured with immunoSEQ multiplex PCR; TCRdb has only the in-frame clones, and not every one. Here the sample table reports tens of thousands of clones. The sequencing input was PBMCs. The origin of the receptors is a man between 25 and 39 years old in good health and CMV-seropositive.

The chain carries TRBV6-5 and TRBJ1-4; possibly TRBD1 for D (6 bases). The germline V gene encodes CDR1 MNHEY and CDR2 SVGAGI. Between the trimmed V and J ends, which lost 5 bases and 8 bases, there was a span of 18 bases. The CDR3 totals 15 residues. The CDR3 protein is CASSHLAGEEEKLFF. The CDR3 nucleotides are TGTGCCAGCAGTCACCTCGCAGGGGAAGAGGAAAAACTGTTTTTT.

The gene calls are TRBV18 and TRBJ1-1; weak D call: TRBD1 (6 bases). The CDR3 is made up of 15 amino acids. Germline V CDR1 and CDR2: KGHSH, LQKENI. V was clipped by 5 bases and J by 2 bases, with 15 bases between them. The CDR3 region has the DNA TGTGCCAGCTCATTATCGACAGGAGACAACACTGAAGCTTTCTTT. Amino acids: CASSLSTGDNTEAFF.

The chain employs TRBV11-2 and TRBJ2-5; D is possibly TRBD1 (5 bases). CDR1 is SGHAT and CDR2 is FQNNGV in the germline V gene. The CDR3 runs 13 residues. V lost 5 bases to trimming and J lost 5 bases, with 12 bases between them. The CDR3 bases are TGTGCCAGCAGCCCGGGCCCAGGGGAGACCCAGTACTTC. It encodes CASSPGPGETQYF.

V and J are TRBV4-1 and TRBJ2-7; 15 bases fit TRBD2. The V gene's germline CDR1 is MGHRA and CDR2 YSYEKL. With 3 bases clipped from V and 7 bases from J, the junction kept 13 bases outside the gene matches. There are 18 residues in the CDR3. The chain's CDR3 is CASSHLDMGLAGGREQYF. In DNA form, the CDR3 reads TGCGCCAGCAGCCACTTAGACATGGGACTAGCGGGAGGACGTGAGCAGTACTTC.

V usage is TRBV11-1 and J usage is TRBJ2-7; weak D call: TRBD1 (6 bases). V was shortened by 1 base and J by 6 bases, with 19 bases between the two germline ends. Germline values: CDR1 SGHAT, CDR2 FQDESV (reference sequence). The CDR3 is made up of 16 amino acids. Here the CDR3 reads CASSLDWRQVAVEQYF. The CDR3 region has the DNA TGTGCCAGCAGCTTAGATTGGCGACAGGTGGCGGTCGAGCAGTACTTC.

The rearrangement joins TRBV11-2 to TRBJ1-1, with 7 nucleotides matching TRBD1. The junction had 10 bases not matched to a gene; V was cut back by 5 bases and J by 4 bases. Germline V gives CDR1 SGHAT, CDR2 FQNNGV. The CDR3 runs 15 residues. The CDR3 protein is CASSRTGGESTEAFF. The CDR3 nucleotides are TGTGCCAGCAGCCGGACAGGCGGGGAGAGCACTGAAGCTTTCTTT.

V gene TRBV4-1 combines with J gene TRBJ2-1; possible D gene TRBD1, 6 bases. V dropped 0 bases and J dropped 7 bases, with 16 bases sitting between them. The V gene's germline CDR1 is MGHRA and CDR2 YSYEKL. The CDR3 is 16 residues long. The CDR3 DNA follows: TGCGCCAGCAGCCAAGAGAGAAGGGACATGAGGAATGAGCAGTTCTTC. Its translation: CASSQERRDMRNEQFF.